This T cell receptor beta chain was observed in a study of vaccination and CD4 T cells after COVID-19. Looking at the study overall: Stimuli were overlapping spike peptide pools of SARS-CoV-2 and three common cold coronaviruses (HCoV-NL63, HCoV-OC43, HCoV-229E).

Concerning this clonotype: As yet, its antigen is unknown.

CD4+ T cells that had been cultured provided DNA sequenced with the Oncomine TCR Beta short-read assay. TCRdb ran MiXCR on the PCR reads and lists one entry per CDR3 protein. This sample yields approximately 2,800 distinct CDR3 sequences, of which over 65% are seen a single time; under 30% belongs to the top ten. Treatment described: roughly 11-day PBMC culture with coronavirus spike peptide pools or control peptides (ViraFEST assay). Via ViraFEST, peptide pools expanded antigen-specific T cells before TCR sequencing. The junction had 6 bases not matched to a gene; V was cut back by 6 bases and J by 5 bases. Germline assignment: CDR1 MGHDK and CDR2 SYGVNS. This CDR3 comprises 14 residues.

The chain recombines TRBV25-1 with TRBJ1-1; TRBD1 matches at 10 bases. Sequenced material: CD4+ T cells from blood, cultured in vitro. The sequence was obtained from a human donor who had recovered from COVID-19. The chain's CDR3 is CASRRDRGDTEAFF. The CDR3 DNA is TGTGCCAGCAGACGGGACAGGGGTGATACTGAAGCTTTCTTT. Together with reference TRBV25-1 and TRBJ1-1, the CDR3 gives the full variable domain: EADIYQTPRYLVIGTGKKITLECSQTMGHDKMYWYQQDPGMELHLIHYSYGVNSTEKGDLSSESTVSRIRTEHFPLTLESARPSHTSQYLCASRRDRGDTEAFFGQGTRLTVV.